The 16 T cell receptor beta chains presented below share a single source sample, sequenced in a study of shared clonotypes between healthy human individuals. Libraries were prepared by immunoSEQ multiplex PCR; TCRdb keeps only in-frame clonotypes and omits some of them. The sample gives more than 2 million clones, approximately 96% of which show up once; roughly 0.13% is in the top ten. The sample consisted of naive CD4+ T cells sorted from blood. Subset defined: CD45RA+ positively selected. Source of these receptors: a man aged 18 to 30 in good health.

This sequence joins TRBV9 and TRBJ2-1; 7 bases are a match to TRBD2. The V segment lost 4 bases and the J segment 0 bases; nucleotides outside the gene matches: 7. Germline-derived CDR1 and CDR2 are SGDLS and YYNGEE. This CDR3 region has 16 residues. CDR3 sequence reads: CASSLTGTISYNEQFF. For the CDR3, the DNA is TGTGCCAGCAGCCTAACCGGGACTATCTCCTACAATGAGCAGTTCTTC.

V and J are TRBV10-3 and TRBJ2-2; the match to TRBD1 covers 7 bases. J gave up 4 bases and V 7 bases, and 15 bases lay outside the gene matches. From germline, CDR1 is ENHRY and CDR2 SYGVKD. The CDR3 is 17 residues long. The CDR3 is CAITETGSFRGTGELFF. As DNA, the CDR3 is TGTGCCATCACAGAGACAGGGAGCTTTCGGGGCACCGGGGAGCTGTTTTTT.

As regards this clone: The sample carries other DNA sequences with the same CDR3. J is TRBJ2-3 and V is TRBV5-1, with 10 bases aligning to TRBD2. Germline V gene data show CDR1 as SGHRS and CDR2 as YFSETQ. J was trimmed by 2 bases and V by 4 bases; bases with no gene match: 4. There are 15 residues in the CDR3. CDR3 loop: CASSSGTSATDTQYF. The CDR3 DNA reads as TGCGCCAGCAGCAGCGGGACTAGCGCCACAGATACGCAGTATTTT.

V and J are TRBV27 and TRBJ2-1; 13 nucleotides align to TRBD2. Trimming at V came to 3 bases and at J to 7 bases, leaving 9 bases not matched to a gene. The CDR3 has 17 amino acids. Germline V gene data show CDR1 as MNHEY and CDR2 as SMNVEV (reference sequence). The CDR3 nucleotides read TGTGCCAGCAGTTTTTTCCGGACTAGCGGGAGTGTAAATGAGCAGTTCTTC. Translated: CASSFFRTSGSVNEQFF.

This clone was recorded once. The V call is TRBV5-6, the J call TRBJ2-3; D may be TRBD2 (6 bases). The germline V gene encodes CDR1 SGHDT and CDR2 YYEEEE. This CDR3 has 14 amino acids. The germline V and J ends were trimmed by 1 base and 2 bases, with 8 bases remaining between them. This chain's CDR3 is CASSLREITDTQYF. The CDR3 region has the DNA TGTGCCAGCAGCTTGCGGGAGATCACAGATACGCAGTATTTT.

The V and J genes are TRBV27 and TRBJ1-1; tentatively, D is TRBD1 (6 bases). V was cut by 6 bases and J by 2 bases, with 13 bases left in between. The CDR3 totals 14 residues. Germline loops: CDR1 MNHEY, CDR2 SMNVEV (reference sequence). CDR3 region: CASRFTGFNTEAFF. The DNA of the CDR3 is TGTGCCAGCAGGTTTACAGGGTTCAACACTGAAGCTTTCTTT.

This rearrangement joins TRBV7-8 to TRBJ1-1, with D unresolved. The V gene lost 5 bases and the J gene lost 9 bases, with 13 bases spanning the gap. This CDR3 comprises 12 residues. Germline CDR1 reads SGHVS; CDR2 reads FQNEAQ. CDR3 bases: TGTGCCAGCAGCCCAGGCGGGTGGAAAGCTTTCTTT. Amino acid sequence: CASSPGGWKAFF.

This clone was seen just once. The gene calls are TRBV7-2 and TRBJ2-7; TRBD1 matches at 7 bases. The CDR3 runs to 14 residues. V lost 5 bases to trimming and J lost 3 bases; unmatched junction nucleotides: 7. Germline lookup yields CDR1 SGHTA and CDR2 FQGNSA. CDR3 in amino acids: CASSLRDSLYEQYF. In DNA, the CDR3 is TGTGCCAGCAGCCTCCGGGACAGCCTCTACGAGCAGTACTTC. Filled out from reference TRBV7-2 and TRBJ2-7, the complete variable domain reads GAGVSQSPSNKVTEKGKDVELRCDPISGHTALYWYRQSLGQGLEFLIYFQGNSAPDKSGLPSDRFSAERTGGSVSTLTIQRTQQEDSAVYLCASSLRDSLYEQYFGPGTRLTVT.

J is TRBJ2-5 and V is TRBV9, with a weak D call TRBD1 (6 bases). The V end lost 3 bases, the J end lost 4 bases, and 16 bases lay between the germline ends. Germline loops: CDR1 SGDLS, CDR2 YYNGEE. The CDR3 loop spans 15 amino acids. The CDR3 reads CASSAQNRAGETQYF. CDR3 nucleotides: TGTGCCAGCAGCGCTCAGAACAGGGCCGGAGAGACCCAGTACTTC.

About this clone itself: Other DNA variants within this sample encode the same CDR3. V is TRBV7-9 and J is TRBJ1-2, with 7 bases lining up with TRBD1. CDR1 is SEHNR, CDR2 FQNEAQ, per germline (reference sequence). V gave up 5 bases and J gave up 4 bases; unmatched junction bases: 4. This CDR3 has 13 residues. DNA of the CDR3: TGTGCCAGCAGCCTGGGACAGACCTATGGCTACACCTTC. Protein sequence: CASSLGQTYGYTF.

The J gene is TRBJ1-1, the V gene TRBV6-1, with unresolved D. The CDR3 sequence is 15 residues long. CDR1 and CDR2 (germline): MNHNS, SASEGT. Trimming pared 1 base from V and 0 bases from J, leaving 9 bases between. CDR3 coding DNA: TGTGCCAGCAGTGAAGAATATGTAATGAACACTGAAGCTTTCTTT. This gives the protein CASSEEYVMNTEAFF.

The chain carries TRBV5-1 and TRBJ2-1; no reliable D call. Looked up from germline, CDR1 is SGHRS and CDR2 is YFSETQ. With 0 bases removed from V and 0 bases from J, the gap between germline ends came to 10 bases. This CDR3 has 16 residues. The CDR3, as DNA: TGCGCCAGCAGCTTGGAAGGCGATGTCTCCTACAATGAGCAGTTCTTC. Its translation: CASSLEGDVSYNEQFF.

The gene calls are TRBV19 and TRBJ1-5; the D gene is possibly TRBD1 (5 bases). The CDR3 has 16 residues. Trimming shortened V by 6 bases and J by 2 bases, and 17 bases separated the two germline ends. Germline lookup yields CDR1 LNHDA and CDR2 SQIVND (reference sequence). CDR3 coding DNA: TGTGCCAGTAGGCGATATGCGGGGGTCGGCAATCAGCCCCAGCATTTT. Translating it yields CASRRYAGVGNQPQHF.

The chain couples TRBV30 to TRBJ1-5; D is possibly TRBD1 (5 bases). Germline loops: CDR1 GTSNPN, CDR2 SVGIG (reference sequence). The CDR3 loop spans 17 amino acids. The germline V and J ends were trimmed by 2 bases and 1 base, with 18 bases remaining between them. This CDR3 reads CAWSPGTPAISNQPQHF. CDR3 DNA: TGTGCCTGGAGTCCCGGGACGCCGGCGATCAGCAATCAGCCCCAGCATTTT.

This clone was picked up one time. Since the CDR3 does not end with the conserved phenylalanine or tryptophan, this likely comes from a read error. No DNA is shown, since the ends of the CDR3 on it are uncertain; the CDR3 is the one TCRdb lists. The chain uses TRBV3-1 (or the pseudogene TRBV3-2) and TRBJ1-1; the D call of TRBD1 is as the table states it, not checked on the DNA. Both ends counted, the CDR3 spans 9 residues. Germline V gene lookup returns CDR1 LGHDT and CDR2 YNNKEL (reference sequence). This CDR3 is CASSLQGPG.

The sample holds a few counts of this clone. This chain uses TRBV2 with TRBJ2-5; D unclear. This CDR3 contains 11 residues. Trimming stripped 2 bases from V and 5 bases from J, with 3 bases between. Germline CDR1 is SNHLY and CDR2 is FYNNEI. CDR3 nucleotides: TGTGCCAGCAGTGAAATGGAGACCCAGTACTTC. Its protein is CASSEMETQYF.